This TCR beta chain was documented in a study of cytomegalovirus exposure and HLA in healthy donors. Study-level information: Earlier sequencing of around 190 million T cells yielded around 120 million unique TCR beta sequences.

The CDR3 is 16 residues long. V dropped 4 bases and J dropped 6; count of bases not matched to a gene: 9. Germline V lookup: CDR1 MNHEY, CDR2 SVGAGI. With 60 Vbeta and 13 Jbeta primers, the PCR was carried out. In the source study's methods: The authors later counted 65 million to 80 million unique TCR beta chains, some 11 million of them shared. The repertoire was sequenced with immunoSEQ multiplex PCR; TCRdb's copy has only in-frame clones and lacks some. D and trimming come from the DNA, and the V and J calls and clone size come from that table. The data show about 84,000 clones, roughly 63% seen once. This clone was counted only a few times. Its antigen is unidentified. Findings and caveats of the study: Despite most TCR sequences being rare, some public TCRs occurred in many donors.

This TCR derives from a woman in her thirties or forties in good health and CMV-seropositive. The sequencing sample was made of PBMCs. This rearrangement joins TRBV6-5 to TRBJ2-2; TRBD2 aligns across 9 bases. For the CDR3, the DNA is TGTGCCAGCAGTTCAATACCGGGACTAGCTTCCGGGGAGCTGTTTTTT. It translates to CASSSIPGLASGELFF.